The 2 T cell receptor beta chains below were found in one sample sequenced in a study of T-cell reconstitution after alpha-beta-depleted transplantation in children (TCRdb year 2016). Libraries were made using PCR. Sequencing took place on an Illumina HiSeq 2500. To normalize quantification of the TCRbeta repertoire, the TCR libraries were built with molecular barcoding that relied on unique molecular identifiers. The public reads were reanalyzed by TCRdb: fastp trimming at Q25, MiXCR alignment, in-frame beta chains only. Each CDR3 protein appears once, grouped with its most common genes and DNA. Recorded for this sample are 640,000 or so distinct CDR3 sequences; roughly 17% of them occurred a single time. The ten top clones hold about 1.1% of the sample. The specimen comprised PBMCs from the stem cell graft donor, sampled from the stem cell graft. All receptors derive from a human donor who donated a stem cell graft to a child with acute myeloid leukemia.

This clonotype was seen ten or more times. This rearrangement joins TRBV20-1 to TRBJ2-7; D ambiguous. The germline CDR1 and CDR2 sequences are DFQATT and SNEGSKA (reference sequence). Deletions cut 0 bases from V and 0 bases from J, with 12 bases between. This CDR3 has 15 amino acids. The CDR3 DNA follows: TGCAGTGCTAGAGATCACGGCAGCAGCTCCTACGAGCAGTACTTC. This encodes CSARDHGSSSYEQYF.

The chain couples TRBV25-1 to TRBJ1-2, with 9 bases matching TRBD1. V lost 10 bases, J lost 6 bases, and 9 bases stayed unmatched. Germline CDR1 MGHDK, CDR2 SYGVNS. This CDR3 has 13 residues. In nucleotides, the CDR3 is TGTGCCACCTCTCGGACAGGGGCGGATGGCTACACCTTC. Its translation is CATSRTGADGYTF.